The 22 T cell receptor beta chains below come from one sample, sequenced in a study of T cell responses to AZD1222 COVID-19 vaccine (TCRdb year 2021). Reading the label with the study, this specimen's time point is: baseline before first vaccination. The method behind the library was the immunoSEQ multiplex PCR assay. TCRdb took this table from immuneACCESS and kept in-frame rearrangements with V and J called. Such tables lack part of the clones; where checked against another copy, unresolved V genes explain under half of the gap, and the rest is unexplained. The sample profile shows about 120,000 clones; 70% to 90% of them were found once. The leading ten clones occupy about 8.6% of the sample. Specimen: peripheral blood, collected on day 0 of AZD1222 vaccination. Receptors originate from an adult in good health.

The chain recombines TRBV3-1 (or the pseudogene TRBV3-2) with TRBJ2-1; unclear D gene. There are 15 residues in the CDR3. Germline V gene lookup returns CDR1 LGHDT and CDR2 YNNKEL (reference sequence). With 1 base removed from V and 8 bases from J, the gap between germline ends came to 15 bases. CDR3 coding DNA: TGTGCCAGCAGCCAAGTATCCTACCTAGGGCATGAGCAGTTCTTC. Encoded protein: CASSQVSYLGHEQFF.

The chain has TRBV4-1 and TRBJ2-7; D is tentatively TRBD1 or TRBD2 (6 bases each). The V and J ends lost 1 base and 2 bases respectively, with 12 bases between them. This CDR3 region has 15 residues. In germline, CDR1 is MGHRA, CDR2 YSYEKL. CDR3 in DNA: TGCGCCAGCAGCCAAGGCGTAGGGGGGACCTACGAGCAGTACTTC. Its protein product is CASSQGVGGTYEQYF.

This clone was seen a handful of times. V is TRBV16 and J is TRBJ1-2; D unresolved. This CDR3 spans 14 amino acids. Germline V gene data show CDR1 as KGHSY and CDR2 as FQNENV. Between the trimmed V and J ends, which lost 0 bases and 2 bases, there was a span of 7 bases. The CDR3 bases are TGTGCCAGCAGCCAATCTCCCAGAAACTATGGCTACACCTTC. It codes for CASSQSPRNYGYTF.

This sequence joins TRBV21-1 and TRBJ1-6. TRBV21-1 is given as a pseudogene. This CDR3 has 16 amino acids. CDR3 sequence reads: CASSKSPEDYNSPLHF. Written as DNA, the CDR3 is TGTGCCAGCAGCAAAAGTCCCGAAGACTATAATTCACCCCTCCACTTT.

There are a few counts of this clone. CDR3 sequence reads: CASRNRFYTEAFF. DNA for the CDR3: TGTGCCAGCAGGAACAGGTTTTACACTGAAGCTTTCTTT. V is TRBV12-3 or TRBV12-4 and J is TRBJ1-1; perhaps TRBD1 as D (5 bases). The ends were cut back, 6 bases at V and 3 bases at J, with 11 bases in the middle. The CDR3 is 13 amino acids.

This rearrangement joins TRBV19 to TRBJ1-5; 9 nucleotides align to TRBD1. V dropped 6 bases and J dropped 0; count of bases not matched to a gene: 21. The CDR3 runs 21 residues. The germline gives CDR1 LNHDA, CDR2 SQIVND (reference sequence). CDR3 region: CASRTQDSGQGGPYSNQPQHF. CDR3 sequence (DNA): TGTGCCAGTAGGACCCAAGATTCGGGACAGGGAGGACCGTATAGCAATCAGCCCCAGCATTTT.

This clone was observed once. The rearrangement links TRBV9 to TRBJ2-2, with D perhaps TRBD1 or TRBD2 (5 bases each). V was trimmed by 3 bases and J by 7 bases, leaving 19 bases between them. Germline values: CDR1 SGDLS, CDR2 YYNGEE. The CDR3 length is 16 residues. The CDR3 nucleotides read TGTGCCAGCAGCGCAAGACCGGGACCCTCCGGCGGGGAGCTGTTTTTT. It specifies CASSARPGPSGGELFF.

This rearrangement joins TRBV4-1 to TRBJ2-2; D remains unclear. Trimming took off 0 bases at V and 2 bases at J, with 16 bases between the two ends. The CDR3 runs to 18 residues. Germline values: CDR1 MGHRA, CDR2 YSYEKL. The CDR3 spells CASSQDDTFTFNTGELFF. CDR3 DNA: TGCGCCAGCAGCCAAGATGATACGTTTACCTTTAACACCGGGGAGCTGTTTTTT.

This chain connects TRBV24-1 to TRBJ2-1; D is possibly TRBD2 (6 bases). The CDR3 is made up of 16 amino acids. Germline V gene sequence: CDR1 KGHDR, CDR2 SFDVKD. The V and J ends lost 1 base and 4 bases respectively, with 13 bases between them. The chain's CDR3 is CATSDFRGVKYNEQFF. CDR3 coding DNA: TGTGCCACCAGTGATTTCCGCGGGGTTAAGTACAATGAGCAGTTCTTC.

CDR3: CASSTGNTIYF. As DNA, the CDR3 is TGTGCCAGCAGCACAGGAAACACCATATATTTT. This chain uses TRBV3-1 (or the pseudogene TRBV3-2) with TRBJ1-3, with D unresolved. The CDR3 is 11 amino acids. The V end was cut by 5 bases, the J end by 4 bases, with 3 bases between. Germline-derived CDR1 and CDR2 are LGHDT and YNNKEL (reference sequence).

The J gene is TRBJ2-7, the V gene TRBV6-2 or TRBV6-3; 9 positions match TRBD1. CDR1 and CDR2 from the germline V gene are MNHEY and SVGEGT. Trimming cost V 5 bases and J 7 bases; bases outside gene matches: 12. The CDR3 runs 15 residues. CDR3 sequence reads: CASSPSGQGSLEQYF. The CDR3 bases are TGTGCCAGCAGTCCCTCAGGACAGGGGTCGTTAGAGCAGTACTTC.

The gene calls are TRBV21-1 and TRBJ2-6. TRBV21-1 has pseudogene status. CDR3 length: 14 residues. The CDR3 DNA reads TGTGCCAGCAACGGCGCATCTGGGGCCAACGTCCTGACTTTC. As protein: CASNGASGANVLTF.

The V and J genes are TRBV24-1 and TRBJ2-7; 8 nucleotides match TRBD1. The CDR3 loop spans 16 amino acids. Trimming took 4 bases from V and 4 from J; bases not matched to a gene: 11. The germline V gene encodes CDR1 KGHDR and CDR2 SFDVKD. CDR3 region: CATSELTGDGRYEQYF. In DNA form, the CDR3 reads TGTGCCACCAGTGAACTGACAGGGGATGGGAGGTACGAGCAGTACTTC.

The chain has TRBV10-3 and TRBJ1-1, with TRBD1 as a possible D gene (5 bases). Deletions cut 8 bases from V and 0 bases from J, with 10 bases between. CDR3 length equals 13 residues. The germline V gene has CDR1 ENHRY and CDR2 SYGVKD. CDR3 sequence: CAIGAGLNTEAFF. DNA of the CDR3: TGTGCCATCGGGGCAGGGCTGAACACTGAAGCTTTCTTT.

This clone has just a few counts. V is TRBV5-4 and J is TRBJ2-7, with D possibly matching TRBD1 (5 bases). Between the trimmed V and J ends, which lost 1 base and 4 bases, there was a span of 18 bases. CDR3 length: 16 residues. Per the germline V gene, CDR1 is SGHNT and CDR2 is YYREEE (reference sequence). The CDR3 DNA reads TGTGCCAGCAGCTTGAAATTGGCAGGGAAGTCGTACGAGCAGTACTTC. The encoded protein is CASSLKLAGKSYEQYF.

The chain joins TRBV2 to TRBJ2-5, with D perhaps TRBD2 (7 bases). The CDR3 consists of 14 residues. V lost 5 bases to trimming and J lost 1 base, with 11 bases between them. Looked up from germline, CDR1 is SNHLY and CDR2 is FYNNEI. CDR3 protein: CASSPRGAQETQYF. CDR3 in DNA: TGTGCCAGCAGTCCTCGGGGGGCCCAAGAGACCCAGTACTTC.

The genes are TRBV18 and TRBJ2-7; no clear D. Germline V CDR1 and CDR2: KGHSH, LQKENI. V lost 2 bases and J lost 0, with 11 bases in between. CDR3 size: 15 residues. The CDR3 here is CASSPEPGLSYEQYF. The CDR3 region has the DNA TGTGCCAGCTCACCAGAGCCAGGCCTCTCCTACGAGCAGTACTTC.

The chain employs TRBV9 and TRBJ2-3, with TRBD2 identical over 10 bases. V was pared by 3 bases and J by 4 bases, with 8 bases of the junction left unmatched. This CDR3 is 16 amino acids long. The germline V gene encodes CDR1 SGDLS and CDR2 YYNGEE. CDR3 region: CASSASGGRVADTQYF. The CDR3 DNA is TGTGCCAGCAGCGCTAGCGGGGGCCGTGTAGCAGATACGCAGTATTTT.

The chain is built from TRBV30 and TRBJ1-5; no firm D call. The CDR3 spans 14 residues. The germline V and J ends were trimmed by 3 bases and 7 bases, with 16 bases remaining between them. Per germline, CDR1 GTSNPN and CDR2 SVGIG (reference sequence). CDR3 DNA: TGTGCCTGGAGCCCCCGTGGTGTGCCCCAGCCCCAGCATTTT. Protein sequence: CAWSPRGVPQPQHF.

This rearrangement joins TRBV20-1 to TRBJ1-2; perhaps TRBD1 as D (5 bases). Trimming shortened V by 3 bases and J by 4 bases, and 9 bases separated the two germline ends. Germline V gives CDR1 DFQATT, CDR2 SNEGSKA (reference sequence). The CDR3 is 12 residues long. CDR3: CSASRDLYGYTF. The CDR3 DNA follows: TGCAGTGCTAGTAGGGACCTCTATGGCTACACCTTC.

This rearrangement joins TRBV5-4 to TRBJ2-4; 9 nucleotides line up with TRBD2. This CDR3 is built from 19 residues. J gave up 0 bases and V 3 bases, and 13 bases lay outside the gene matches. CDR1 SGHNT and CDR2 YYREEE come from the germline V gene (reference sequence). DNA of the CDR3: TGTGCCAGCAGCTCGAAAGGGCCGGCGGGGGGGTTAGCCAAAAACATTCAGTACTTC. Its protein is CASSSKGPAGGLAKNIQYF.

The genes are TRBV19 and TRBJ2-1; 8 bases line up with TRBD1. Germline loops: CDR1 LNHDA, CDR2 SQIVND (reference sequence). Trimming cost V 6 bases and J 1 base; bases outside gene matches: 5. The CDR3 loop spans 15 amino acids. The CDR3 sequence is CASSSTGGSYNEQFF. For the CDR3, the DNA is TGTGCCAGTAGCTCAACAGGGGGATCCTACAATGAGCAGTTCTTC.